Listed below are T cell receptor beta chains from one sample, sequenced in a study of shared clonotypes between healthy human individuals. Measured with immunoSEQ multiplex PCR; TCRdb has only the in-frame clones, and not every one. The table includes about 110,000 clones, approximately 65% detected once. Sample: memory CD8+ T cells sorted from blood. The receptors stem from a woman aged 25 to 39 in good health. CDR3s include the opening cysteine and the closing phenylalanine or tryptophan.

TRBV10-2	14	CASSESREGNEQYF
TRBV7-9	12	CASRHVGQEAFF
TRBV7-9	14	CASSLGAGPETQYF
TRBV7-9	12	CASSWTGIEAFF
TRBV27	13	CASRSRTANEQFF
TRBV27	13	CASSFIESGEQFF
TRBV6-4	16	CASSLTLGQLAYEQYF
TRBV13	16	CASGSGLLSGANVLTF
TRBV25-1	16	CASSEENRRGLDTQYF
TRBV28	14	CASTSQRSPYEQYF
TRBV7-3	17	CASSSGTTSGPSDEQYF
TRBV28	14	CASSLPDISYEQYF
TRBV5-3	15	CARQFPGTAAVGYTF
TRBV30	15	CAWSPAGGRTYEQYF
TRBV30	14	CAWSGSRALYEAFF
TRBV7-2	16	CASSPLVAGGWDTQYF
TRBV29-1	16	CSVRDLAIRSTDTQYF
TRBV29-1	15	CSVAPTGYGYNEQFF
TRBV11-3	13	CASSFGGSDEQYF
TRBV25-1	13	CASWGPNTGELFF
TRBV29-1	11	CSGTGNYGYTF
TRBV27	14	CASSLVGRNYGYTF
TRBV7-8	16	CASSLGLGLAGVSKYF
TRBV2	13	CASRGDSNQPQHF
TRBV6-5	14	CASSQQGGHNEQFF
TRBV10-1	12	CASSPGADTQYF
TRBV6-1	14	CASSEDWESDEQYF
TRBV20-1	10	CSASEETQYF
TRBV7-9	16	CASTTGLAGHTDTQYF
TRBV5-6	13	CASSLGAGAEQYF
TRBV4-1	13	CASSHGGAGGYTF
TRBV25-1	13	CASTNGPGDTQYF
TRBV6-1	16	CASSEEATGAGNTIYF
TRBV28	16	CASSLDPTGGNTEAFF
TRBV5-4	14	CASSTSGAPYEQYF
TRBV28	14	CASSFLQGSNEQYF
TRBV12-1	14	CASSFRGAGNTIYF
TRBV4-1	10	CASTGREQYF
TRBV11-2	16	CASSFSARTSRGEQYF
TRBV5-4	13	CASSLMRGDTQYF
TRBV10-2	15	CASSEGTGYRNEQYF
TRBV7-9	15	CASSPSGRAVDTQYF
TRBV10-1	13	CASSESTGVEQYF
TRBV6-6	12	CASSWEGGEQYF
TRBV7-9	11	CASSYDNEQYF
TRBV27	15	CASKEKDSANYGYTF
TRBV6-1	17	CASSAEISSGLVIEQYF
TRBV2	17	CASSEGLKIGSIGELFF
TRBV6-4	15	CASSDSAGSAGELFF
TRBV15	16	CATSRDGRAPLHGYTF
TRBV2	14	CASNLAGGGSTQYF
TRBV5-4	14	CASSAVEGPPEAFF
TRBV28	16	CASSSGQERSNQPQHF
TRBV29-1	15	CSASPLGSDLYEQYF
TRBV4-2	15	CASSQVFSGSGEQYF